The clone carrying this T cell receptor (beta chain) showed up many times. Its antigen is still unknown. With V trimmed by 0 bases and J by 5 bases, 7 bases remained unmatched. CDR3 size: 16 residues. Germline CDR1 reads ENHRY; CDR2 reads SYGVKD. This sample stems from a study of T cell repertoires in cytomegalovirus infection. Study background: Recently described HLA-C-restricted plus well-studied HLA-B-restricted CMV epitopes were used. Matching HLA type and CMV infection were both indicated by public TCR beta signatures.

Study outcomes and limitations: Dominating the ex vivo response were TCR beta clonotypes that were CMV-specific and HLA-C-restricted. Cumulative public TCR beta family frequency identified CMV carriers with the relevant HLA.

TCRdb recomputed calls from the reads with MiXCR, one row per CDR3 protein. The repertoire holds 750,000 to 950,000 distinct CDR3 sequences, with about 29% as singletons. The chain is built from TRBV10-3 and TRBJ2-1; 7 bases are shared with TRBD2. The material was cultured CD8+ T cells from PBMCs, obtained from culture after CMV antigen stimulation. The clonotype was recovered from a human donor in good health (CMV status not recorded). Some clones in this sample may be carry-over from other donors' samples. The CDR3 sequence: CAISESGAGLNNEQFF. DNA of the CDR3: TGTGCCATCAGTGAGTCGGGAGCGGGGCTCAACAATGAGCAGTTCTTC.